This TCR beta chain was profiled in a study of T cell changes during pregnancy in multiple sclerosis. Libraries were prepared by immunoSEQ multiplex PCR; TCRdb keeps only in-frame clonotypes and omits some of them. The sample has about 57,000 clones; 80% to 95% are singletons. This CDR3 contains 19 residues. The germline gives CDR1 LGHNA, CDR2 YSLEER. Trimming removed 0 bases at V and 0 bases at J, with 15 bases between. The sample in question was peripheral blood, obtained after pregnancy. The receptor comes from a female donor in good health, enrolled as a control in a pregnancy study. The chain couples TRBV4-3 to TRBJ2-6; tentatively, D is TRBD1 (5 bases). CDR3 nucleotides: TGCGCCAGCAGCCAAGACCCGCCAGGGCTTAGCTCTGGGGCCAACGTCCTGACTTTC. This encodes CASSQDPPGLSSGANVLTF.